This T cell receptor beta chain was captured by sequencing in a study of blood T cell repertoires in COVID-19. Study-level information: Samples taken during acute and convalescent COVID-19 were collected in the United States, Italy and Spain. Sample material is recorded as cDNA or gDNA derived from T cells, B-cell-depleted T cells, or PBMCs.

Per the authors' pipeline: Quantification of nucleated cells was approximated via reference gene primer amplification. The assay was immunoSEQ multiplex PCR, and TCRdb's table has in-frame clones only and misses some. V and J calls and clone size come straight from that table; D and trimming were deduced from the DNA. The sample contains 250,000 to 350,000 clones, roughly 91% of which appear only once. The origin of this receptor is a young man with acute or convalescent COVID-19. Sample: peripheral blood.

The DNA for the CDR3 is TGTGCCAGCAGTGATGGGGCGTCCTTGTATGGCTACACCTTC. Residues: CASSDGASLYGYTF. This chain connects TRBV2 to TRBJ1-2; tentatively, D is TRBD1 (5 bases). Trimming removed 3 bases from V and 5 bases from J, with 13 bases in between. CDR1 and CDR2 (germline): SNHLY, FYNNEI. The CDR3 runs to 14 residues.